This TCR beta chain emerged from a study of blood T cell repertoires in COVID-19. Study information: The United States, Italy and Spain supplied acute and convalescent COVID-19 samples. T cells, B-cell-depleted T cells, or PBMCs provided the cDNA or gDNA that served as material.

Original analysis: Nucleated cell counts were estimated from reference gene primer amplification. Some clones are missing from TCRdb's copy, which holds only in-frame ones; the method was immunoSEQ multiplex PCR. V, J and clone size are those of that table, while D and trimming were read from the DNA. In the table there are about 210,000 clones, approximately 82% of which are singletons. The J segment lost 6 bases and the V segment lost 5 bases, leaving 9 bases of the junction unmatched. The CDR3 loop spans 15 amino acids. In germline, CDR1 is SGHVS, CDR2 FNYEAQ. The source is a man in his forties or fifties with active or convalescent COVID-19. Sequenced sample: peripheral blood. The V call is TRBV7-6, the J call TRBJ1-5; 8 bases align to TRBD1. CDR3 loop: CASSIGQGAGQPQHF. The DNA for the CDR3 is TGTGCCAGCAGCATAGGGCAGGGGGCTGGTCAGCCCCAGCATTTT.